This T cell receptor beta chain appears in the sequencing data of a study of blood T cell repertoires in COVID-19. Study at large: Specimens from acute and convalescent COVID-19 originated in the United States, Italy and Spain. PBMCs, B-cell-depleted T cells, or T cells provided the cDNA or gDNA that made up the material.

Original methodology: The assay estimated nucleated cells by amplifying reference gene primers. The table came from immunoSEQ multiplex PCR; TCRdb's copy has only in-frame clones and leaves some out. V, J and clone size are those of that table, while D and trimming were read from the DNA. Here the sample spans about 160,000 clones, around 90% being singletons. CDR1 is SGHRS and CDR2 is YFSETQ in the germline V gene. The CDR3 runs 14 residues. Trimming stripped 0 bases from V and 1 base from J, with 7 bases between. This clone appeared once. The sequencing sample was made of peripheral blood. The chain has TRBV5-1 and TRBJ1-1, with no clear D. This receptor was taken from a woman in her sixties or seventies who had recovered from COVID-19. The DNA for the CDR3 is TGCGCCAGCAGCTTGGGGAGCGCGAACACTGAAGCTTTCTTT. Translated: CASSLGSANTEAFF. The whole variable domain, remainder taken from reference TRBV5-1 and TRBJ1-1, is KAGVTQTPRYLIKTRGQQVTLSCSPISGHRSVSWYQQTPGQGLQFLFEYFSETQRNKGNFPGRFSGRQFSNSRSEMNVSTLELGDSALYLCASSLGSANTEAFFGQGTRLTVV.